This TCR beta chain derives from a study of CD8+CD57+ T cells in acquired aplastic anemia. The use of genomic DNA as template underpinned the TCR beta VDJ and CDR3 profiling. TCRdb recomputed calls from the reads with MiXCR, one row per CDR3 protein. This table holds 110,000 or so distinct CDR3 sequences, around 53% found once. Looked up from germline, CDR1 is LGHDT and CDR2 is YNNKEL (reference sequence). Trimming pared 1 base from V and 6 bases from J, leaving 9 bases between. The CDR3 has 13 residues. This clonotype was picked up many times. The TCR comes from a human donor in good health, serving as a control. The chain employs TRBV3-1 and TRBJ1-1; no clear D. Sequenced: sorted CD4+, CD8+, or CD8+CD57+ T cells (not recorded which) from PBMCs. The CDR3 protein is CASSQGPGAEAFF. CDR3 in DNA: TGTGCCAGCAGCCAAGGCCCAGGAGCTGAAGCTTTCTTT.